This T cell receptor (beta chain) appears in the sequencing data of a study of cytotoxic CD8 clonotypes in ibrutinib-treated CLL. Study information: Fewer than 13 relapsed/refractory, roughly 15 treatment-naive; roughly 17 IGHV unmutated. Partial responses totalled roughly 24 and complete responses 2; after median roughly 68 months, approximately 15 remained remitted and roughly twelve progressed. Study outcomes and limitations: Sustained-remission and progressing patients were not sampled at matched times.

Repertoires were generated with immunoSEQ multiplex PCR, while TCRdb's copy carries only in-frame clones and drops some. The sample gives just over 200,000 clones, 79% of which show up once; about an eighth is in the top ten. On this clone itself: Its antigen remains unidentified.

This TCR was recovered from a human donor with chronic lymphocytic leukemia. Sequencing used PBMCs, obtained after 12 months of ibrutinib treatment.

The CDR3: CASSLTGGGQPQHF. Written as DNA, the CDR3 is TGTGCCAGCAGCCTTACAGGGGGCGGGCAGCCCCAGCATTTT. The chain has TRBV7-3 and TRBJ1-5; 9 nucleotides agree with TRBD1. CDR1 and CDR2 from the germline V gene are SGHTA and FQGTGA. This CDR3 spans 14 amino acids. Trimming cost V 5 bases and J 7 bases; bases outside gene matches: 6.